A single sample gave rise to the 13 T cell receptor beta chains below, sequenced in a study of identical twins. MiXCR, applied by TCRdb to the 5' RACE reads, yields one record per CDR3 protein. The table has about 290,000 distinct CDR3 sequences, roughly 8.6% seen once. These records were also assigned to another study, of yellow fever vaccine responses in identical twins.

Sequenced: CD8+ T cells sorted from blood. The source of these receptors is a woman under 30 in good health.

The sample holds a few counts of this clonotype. CDR3 in amino acids: CASSDSPDGNAEQYF. In DNA form, the CDR3 reads TGCGCCAGCAGTGATTCGCCGGACGGTAACGCCGAGCAGTACTTC. The chain carries TRBV10-1 and TRBJ2-7; D not certain. Deletions cut 3 bases from V and 6 bases from J, with 18 bases between. The V gene's germline CDR1 is WNHNN and CDR2 SYGVQD (reference sequence). This CDR3 contains 15 residues.

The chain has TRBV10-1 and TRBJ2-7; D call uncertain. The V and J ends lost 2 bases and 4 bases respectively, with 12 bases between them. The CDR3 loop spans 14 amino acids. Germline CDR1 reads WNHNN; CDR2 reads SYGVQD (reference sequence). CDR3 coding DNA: TGCGCCAGCAGTGAGGGGGTCGAATGGTACGAGCAGTACTTC. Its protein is CASSEGVEWYEQYF.

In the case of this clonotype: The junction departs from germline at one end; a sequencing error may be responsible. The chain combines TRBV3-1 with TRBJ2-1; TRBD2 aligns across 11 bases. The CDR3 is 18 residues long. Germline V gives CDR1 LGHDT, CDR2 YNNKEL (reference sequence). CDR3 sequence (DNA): TGTGCCTGCAGCCCCCTATTCCCCGGGACTAGCGGATTCAATGAGCAGTTCTTC. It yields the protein CACSPLFPGTSGFNEQFF.

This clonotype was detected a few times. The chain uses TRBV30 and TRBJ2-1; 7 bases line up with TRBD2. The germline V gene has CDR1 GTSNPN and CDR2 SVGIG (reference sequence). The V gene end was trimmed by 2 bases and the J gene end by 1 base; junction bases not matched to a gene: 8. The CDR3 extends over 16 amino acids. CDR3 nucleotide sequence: TGTGCCTGGAGTACAATGAGCGGGATTTCCTACAATGAGCAGTTCTTC. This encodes CAWSTMSGISYNEQFF.

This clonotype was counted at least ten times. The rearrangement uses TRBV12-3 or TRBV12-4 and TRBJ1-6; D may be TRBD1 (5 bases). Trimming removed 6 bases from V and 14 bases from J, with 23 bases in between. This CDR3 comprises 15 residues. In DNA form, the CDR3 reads TGTGCCAGCAGGTCCCGGGACCAAGGAAACATGGCCCTCCACTTT. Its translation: CASRSRDQGNMALHF.

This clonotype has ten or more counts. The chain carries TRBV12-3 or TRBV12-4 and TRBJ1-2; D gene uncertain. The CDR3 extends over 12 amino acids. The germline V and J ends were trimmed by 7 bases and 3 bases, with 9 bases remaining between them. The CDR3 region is CASTGSYYGYTF. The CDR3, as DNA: TGTGCCAGCACAGGCAGCTACTATGGCTACACCTTC.

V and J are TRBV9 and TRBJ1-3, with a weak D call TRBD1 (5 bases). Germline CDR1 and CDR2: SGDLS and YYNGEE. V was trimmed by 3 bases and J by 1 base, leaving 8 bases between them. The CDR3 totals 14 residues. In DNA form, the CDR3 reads TGTGCCAGCAGCGGCGGGACTTCTGGAAACACCATATATTTT. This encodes CASSGGTSGNTIYF.

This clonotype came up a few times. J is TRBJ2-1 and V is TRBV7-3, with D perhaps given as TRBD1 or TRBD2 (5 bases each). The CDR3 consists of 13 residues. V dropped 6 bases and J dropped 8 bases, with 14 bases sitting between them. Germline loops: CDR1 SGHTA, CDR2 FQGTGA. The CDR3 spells CASRGTGYDEQFF. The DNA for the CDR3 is TGTGCCAGCAGAGGGACCGGGTACGATGAGCAGTTCTTC.

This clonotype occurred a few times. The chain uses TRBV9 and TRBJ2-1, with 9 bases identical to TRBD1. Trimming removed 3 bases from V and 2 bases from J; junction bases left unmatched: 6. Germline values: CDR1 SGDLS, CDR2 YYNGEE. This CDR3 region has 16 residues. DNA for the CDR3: TGTGCCAGCAGCGCACAGGGGGCGGTCACCTACAATGAGCAGTTCTTC. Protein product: CASSAQGAVTYNEQFF.

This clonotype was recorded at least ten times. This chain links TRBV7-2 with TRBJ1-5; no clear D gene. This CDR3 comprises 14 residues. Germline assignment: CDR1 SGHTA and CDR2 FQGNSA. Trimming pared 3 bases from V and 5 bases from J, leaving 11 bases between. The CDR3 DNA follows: TGTGCCAGCAGCTTCCTACCCTTCGATCAGCCCCAGCATTTT. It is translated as CASSFLPFDQPQHF.

As DNA, the CDR3 is TGCGCCAGCAGTGGGCTAGCGGGCTACGCCAGCGGCACAGATACGCAGTATTTT. Its translation: CASSGLAGYASGTDTQYF. The rearrangement joins TRBV4-1 to TRBJ2-3, with TRBD2 matching over 8 bases. The CDR3 runs to 18 residues. In germline, CDR1 is MGHRA, CDR2 YSYEKL. Trimming cost V 6 bases and J 1 base; bases outside gene matches: 15.

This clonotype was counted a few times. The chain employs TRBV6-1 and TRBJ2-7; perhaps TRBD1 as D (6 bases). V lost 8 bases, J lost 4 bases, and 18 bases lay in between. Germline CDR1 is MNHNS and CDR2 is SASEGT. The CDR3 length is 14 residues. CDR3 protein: CASYGKQGRYEQYF. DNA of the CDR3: TGTGCCAGCTATGGAAAACAGGGCCGGTACGAGCAGTACTTC.

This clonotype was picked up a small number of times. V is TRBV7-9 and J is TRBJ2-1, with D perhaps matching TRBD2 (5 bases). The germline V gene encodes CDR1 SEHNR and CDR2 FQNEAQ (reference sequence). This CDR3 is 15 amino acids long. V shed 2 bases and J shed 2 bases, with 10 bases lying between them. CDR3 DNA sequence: TGTGCCAGCAGCTTACCTCCGGGAACCTACAATGAGCAGTTCTTC. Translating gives CASSLPPGTYNEQFF.